The sequence of this T cell receptor beta chain was determined in a study of T cell repertoires in cytomegalovirus infection. Study-level background: The authors relied on CMV epitopes, both recently identified HLA-C-restricted and well-studied HLA-B-restricted. It can be stated that public TCR beta signatures indicated CMV infection as well as a matching HLA type. Study-wide findings and caveats: The study identified carriers of CMV plus the relevant HLA from cumulative public TCR beta family frequency.

TCRdb re-analysed the reads in MiXCR, keeping a single row per CDR3 protein. Of more than 250,000 distinct CDR3 sequences in the sample, 25% are singletons; the top ten hold more than 10%. Trimming left V 5 bases short and J 7 bases short, with 18 bases between. Germline assignment: CDR1 SGHVS and CDR2 FQNEAQ. This CDR3 spans 15 amino acids. As to this clonotype: Its antigen is as yet unknown.

The material was cultured PBMCs, obtained from culture after CMV antigen stimulation. This receptor was taken from a human donor in good health (CMV status not recorded). Some clones in this sample may be carry-over from other donors' samples. The V gene is TRBV7-8, the J gene TRBJ2-1; a weak D match, TRBD2 (6 bases). The CDR3 nucleotides read TGTGCCAGCAGCCCAGGAGGGCAACTTGGGAATGAGCAGTTCTTC. It yields the protein CASSPGGQLGNEQFF.